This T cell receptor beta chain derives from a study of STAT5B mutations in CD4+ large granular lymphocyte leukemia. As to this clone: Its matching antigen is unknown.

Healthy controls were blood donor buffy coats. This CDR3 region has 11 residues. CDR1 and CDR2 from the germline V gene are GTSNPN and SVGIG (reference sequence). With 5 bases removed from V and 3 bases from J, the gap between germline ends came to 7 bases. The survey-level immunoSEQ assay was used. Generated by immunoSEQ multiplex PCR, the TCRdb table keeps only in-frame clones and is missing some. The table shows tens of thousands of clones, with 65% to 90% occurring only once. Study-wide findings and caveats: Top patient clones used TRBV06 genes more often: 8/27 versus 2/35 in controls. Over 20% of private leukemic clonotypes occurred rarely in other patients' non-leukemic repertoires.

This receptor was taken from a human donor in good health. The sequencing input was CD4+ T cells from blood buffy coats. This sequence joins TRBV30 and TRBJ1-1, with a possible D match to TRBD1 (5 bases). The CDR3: CAWDRYTEAFF. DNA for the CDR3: TGTGCCTGGGACAGATACACTGAAGCTTTCTTT.